A single sample gave rise to the 23 T cell receptor beta chains below, sequenced in a study of shared clonotypes between healthy human individuals. Data came from immunoSEQ multiplex PCR; TCRdb stores just in-frame clones and leaves some out. The sample has about 510,000 clones, 79% seen once. The specimen was PBMCs. These receptors were collected from a woman aged 40-49 years in good health. Some clones in this sample may be carry-over from other donors' samples.

The gene calls are TRBV5-4 and TRBJ1-2; D is uncertain. Germline lookup yields CDR1 SGHNT and CDR2 YYREEE (reference sequence). The CDR3 has 13 amino acids. Trimming took 4 bases from V and 6 from J, leaving 13 bases between them. The CDR3 nucleotides read TGTGCCAGCAGCCCAAAGGACGGTGATGGCTACACCTTC. Its translation is CASSPKDGDGYTF.

The chain joins TRBV10-2 to TRBJ2-1; 10 nucleotides agree with TRBD2. Unmatched junction bases numbered 18, after V lost 6 bases and J lost 1 base. The CDR3 has 20 residues. Per the germline V gene, CDR1 is WSHSY and CDR2 is SAAADI. CDR3 sequence: CASSPLPGLARGGSYNEQFF. The CDR3 coding sequence is TGCGCCAGCAGCCCCCTACCGGGACTAGCGCGAGGAGGATCCTACAATGAGCAGTTCTTC.

This clone was detected only once. This chain uses TRBV6-1 with TRBJ1-4; D is unresolved. CDR1 is MNHNS, CDR2 SASEGT, per germline. V was shortened by 6 bases and J by 4 bases, with 9 bases between the two germline ends. This CDR3 has 13 residues. CDR3 sequence reads: CASSEGLNEKLFF. For the CDR3, the DNA is TGTGCCAGCAGCGAGGGCCTTAATGAAAAACTGTTTTTT.

Note on this clone: The sample carries other DNA sequences with the same CDR3. J is TRBJ2-7 and V is TRBV28, with a weak D call TRBD1 (6 bases). The germline V gene encodes CDR1 MDHEN and CDR2 SYDVKM. The CDR3 loop spans 14 amino acids. Trimming took 1 base from V and 3 from J, leaving 10 bases between them. The DNA for the CDR3 is TGTGCCAGCAGTTTATTACAGGGCATCTACGAGCAGTACTTC. It is translated as CASSLLQGIYEQYF.

This clone was seen just once. The CDR3 is CASSQLAVHTGELFF. In DNA, the CDR3 is TGTGCCAGCAGCCAGCTAGCGGTTCACACCGGGGAGCTGTTTTTT. The chain carries TRBV4-2 and TRBJ2-2, with 7 bases lining up with TRBD2. Germline V CDR1 and CDR2: LGHNA, YNFKEQ. The CDR3 is 15 amino acids. With V trimmed by 3 bases and J by 3 bases, 4 bases remained unmatched.

The genes are TRBV4-1 and TRBJ2-1; TRBD1 matches 7 bases. The germline CDR1 and CDR2 sequences are MGHRA and YSYEKL. The CDR3 consists of 16 residues. After removal of 0 bases from V and 5 bases from J, the junction contained 7 bases not matched to a gene. This CDR3 reads CASSQEGQKRHNEQFF. Written as DNA, the CDR3 is TGCGCCAGCAGCCAAGAGGGACAGAAGAGACACAATGAGCAGTTCTTC.

This clone was detected a few times. V usage is TRBV28 and J usage is TRBJ1-3; D is unclear. The CDR3 length is 13 residues. V lost 3 bases and J 2 bases, leaving 5 bases between the germline ends. Germline CDR1 and CDR2: MDHEN and SYDVKM. CDR3 residues: CASSFTAGNTIYF. CDR3 bases: TGTGCCAGCAGTTTCACGGCTGGAAACACCATATATTTT.

V and J are TRBV11-3 and TRBJ2-1; D perhaps matches TRBD2 (6 bases). V was cut by 5 bases and J by 6 bases, with 11 bases left in between. Germline-derived CDR1 and CDR2 are SGHNT and YENEEA. This CDR3 region has 13 residues. CDR3 DNA: TGTGCCAGCAGCAGCGGAGGGCGCAATGAGCAGTTCTTC. This sequence encodes CASSSGGRNEQFF.

This clone was seen a handful of times. The chain links TRBV28 to TRBJ1-4; the match to TRBD1 covers 8 bases. The V gene end was trimmed by 7 bases and the J gene end by 3 bases; junction bases not matched to a gene: 7. The length of the CDR3 is 15 residues. Per the germline V gene, CDR1 is MDHEN and CDR2 is SYDVKM. The CDR3 sequence is CASMPQGAPNEKLFF. CDR3 bases: TGTGCCAGCATGCCCCAGGGGGCGCCTAATGAAAAACTGTTTTTT.

The chain couples TRBV19 to TRBJ2-1; tentatively, D is TRBD2 (5 bases). From germline, CDR1 is LNHDA and CDR2 SQIVND (reference sequence). This CDR3 is 14 amino acids long. V shed 6 bases and J shed 0 bases, with 9 bases lying between them. The CDR3 is CASRTMSSYNEQFF. CDR3 nucleotides: TGTGCCAGTAGGACTATGAGCTCCTACAATGAGCAGTTCTTC.

The chain links TRBV4-3 to TRBJ2-7; D is unclear. Germline V gene lookup returns CDR1 LGHNA and CDR2 YSLEER. The CDR3 is 15 amino acids. V gave up 0 bases and J gave up 0 bases, with 9 bases separating them. This CDR3 reads CASSQEEQDSYEQYF. DNA of the CDR3: TGCGCCAGCAGCCAAGAGGAGCAGGACTCCTACGAGCAGTACTTC.

Remarks on this clone: This CDR3 is also generated by other DNA sequences in the sample. The chain carries TRBV18 and TRBJ2-1; the D is unclear. The CDR3 sequence is 12 residues long. Germline assignment: CDR1 KGHSH and CDR2 LQKENI. With 3 bases removed from V and 7 bases from J, the gap between germline ends came to 7 bases. The CDR3 sequence is CASSPSTNEQFF. As DNA, the CDR3 is TGTGCCAGCTCACCCTCCACGAATGAGCAGTTCTTC.

The chain carries TRBV2 and TRBJ2-4; D may be TRBD1 (5 bases). The CDR3 is 14 residues long. Trimming shortened V by 6 bases and J by 10 bases, and 19 bases separated the two germline ends. CDR1 is SNHLY, CDR2 FYNNEI, per germline. The CDR3 reads CASRGTKGYLIQYF. The CDR3 DNA follows: TGTGCCAGCAGAGGAACAAAGGGGTATTTAATTCAGTACTTC.

The V gene is TRBV6-1, the J gene TRBJ1-1; D is unclear. The CDR3 runs 14 residues. Deletions cut 2 bases from V and 1 base from J, with 8 bases between. Germline CDR1 MNHNS, CDR2 SASEGT. The CDR3 DNA sequence: TGTGCCAGCAGTGAACCCGGGAAGAACACTGAAGCTTTCTTT. Translated, it gives CASSEPGKNTEAFF.

This clone was recorded at least ten times. Within the sample, other DNA sequences also encode this same CDR3. V gene TRBV13 combines with J gene TRBJ1-1, with TRBD1 matching 8 bases. Losses at the gene ends were 5 bases for V and 4 bases for J; bases not matched to a gene: 6. Germline-derived CDR1 and CDR2 are PRHDT and FYEKMQ (reference sequence). The CDR3 has 14 residues. CDR3 sequence (DNA): TGTGCCAGCAGCCTACGGGACAGGATCACTGAAGCTTTCTTT. Its translation is CASSLRDRITEAFF.

This chain links TRBV18 with TRBJ2-7, with TRBD2 matching over 9 bases. The length of the CDR3 is 17 residues. Germline V CDR1 and CDR2: KGHSH, LQKENI. V shed 0 bases, J shed 1 base, and the junction held 7 bases outside the gene matches. The CDR3 DNA reads TGTGCCAGCTCACCACCGAGCGCCGCGGGAGGGTCCTACGAGCAGTACTTC. This codes for CASSPPSAAGGSYEQYF. The full variable domain, in which reference TRBV18 and TRBJ2-7 provide the parts outside the CDR3, is NAGVMQNPRHLVRRRGQEARLRCSPMKGHSHVYWYRQLPEEGLKFMVYLQKENIIDESGMPKERFSAEFPKEGPSILRIQQVVRGDSAAYFCASSPPSAAGGSYEQYFGPGTRLTVT.

This chain links TRBV7-9 with TRBJ1-4, with TRBD1 matching 9 bases. Unmatched junction bases numbered 12, after V lost 4 bases and J lost 3 bases. The CDR3 totals 18 residues. Germline V CDR1 and CDR2: SEHNR, FQNEAQ (reference sequence). CDR3 coding DNA: TGTGCCAGCAGCTCTCGAAGGGGACAGGGTAGTTCTAATGAAAAACTGTTTTTT. Its translation: CASSSRRGQGSSNEKLFF. Using reference TRBV7-9 and TRBJ1-4 for the parts outside the CDR3, the full variable domain is DTGVSQNPRHKITKRGQNVTFRCDPISEHNRLYWYRQTLGQGPEFLTYFQNEAQLEKSRLLSDRFSAERPKGSFSTLEIQRTEQGDSAMYLCASSSRRGQGSSNEKLFFGSGTQLSVL.

The chain combines TRBV28 with TRBJ2-6; D ambiguous. V was cut by 8 bases and J by 3 bases, with 11 bases left in between. From germline, CDR1 is MDHEN and CDR2 SYDVKM. The CDR3 contains 14 residues. CDR3 loop: CASDPRGGANVLTF. Written as DNA, the CDR3 is TGTGCCAGCGACCCCCGAGGTGGGGCCAACGTCCTGACTTTC.

This clone was picked up one time. The chain joins TRBV11-2 to TRBJ2-6; tentatively, D is TRBD1 (5 bases). V lost 2 bases and J lost 2, with 13 bases in between. This CDR3 has 17 amino acids. Germline loops: CDR1 SGHAT, CDR2 FQNNGV. CDR3 residues: CASSLQGFKAGANVLTF. In nucleotides, the CDR3 is TGTGCCAGCAGCTTACAGGGTTTCAAGGCTGGGGCCAACGTCCTGACTTTC.

This sequence joins TRBV7-3 and TRBJ1-5; TRBD1 matches 7 bases. The CDR3 is 15 residues long. The V gene end was trimmed by 5 bases and the J gene end by 3 bases; junction bases not matched to a gene: 7. Germline V gene sequence: CDR1 SGHTA, CDR2 FQGTGA. The DNA of the CDR3 is TGTGCCAGCAGCCTCGCAGGGGGACCCAATCAGCCCCAGCATTTT. Translating gives CASSLAGGPNQPQHF.

In its sample, this clone was seen a few times. The J gene is TRBJ1-5, the V gene TRBV4-3; no clear D gene. Trimming pared 0 bases from V and 5 bases from J, leaving 5 bases between. CDR3 length equals 13 residues. Germline V lookup: CDR1 LGHNA, CDR2 YSLEER. The CDR3 DNA reads as TGCGCCAGCAGCCAAGATTGGCATCAGCCCCAGCATTTT. Translating it yields CASSQDWHQPQHF.

This rearrangement joins TRBV2 to TRBJ2-2; 7 positions agree with TRBD1. This CDR3 is 13 amino acids long. The V and J ends lost 7 bases and 4 bases, in that order; junction bases with no gene match: 3. CDR1 and CDR2 (germline): SNHLY, FYNNEI. CDR3 DNA sequence: TGTGCCAGCAAATCAGGGGGCACCGGGGAGCTGTTTTTT. Its protein product is CASKSGGTGELFF.

The gene calls are TRBV5-8 and TRBJ2-7, with D hard to call. V was shortened by 4 bases and J by 2 bases, with 13 bases between the two germline ends. The CDR3 totals 14 residues. Germline assignment: CDR1 SGHTS and CDR2 YDEGEE. CDR3 bases: TGTGCCAGCAGCCATGGCTACAGCCCCTACGAGCAGTACTTC. Translating gives CASSHGYSPYEQYF.